A selection of T cell receptor beta chains follows, all from one sample in a study of cytotoxic CD8 clonotypes in ibrutinib-treated CLL. The method was immunoSEQ multiplex PCR; TCRdb's version includes in-frame clones alone and lacks a portion of them. The table has over 150,000 clones, more than 65% seen once. The sample was PBMCs, taken after 12 months of ibrutinib treatment. These receptors were collected from a human donor with chronic lymphocytic leukemia. Both conserved end residues are trimmed from each CDR3.

J: TRBJ2-5; V: TRBV30; CDR3: AWSDRDRGAQAQY
J: TRBJ1-1; V: TRBV4-2; CDR3: ASSQDRSVSEAF
J: TRBJ1-5; V: TRBV10-3; CDR3: ASAGGESNQPQH
J: TRBJ2-2; V: TRBV19; CDR3: ASRPGLAGGRNTGELF
J: TRBJ2-6; V: TRBV9; CDR3: ASSLISGANVLT
J: TRBJ2-3; V: TRBV29-1; CDR3: SGLRPPDTQY
J: TRBJ2-1; V: TRBV11-3; CDR3: ASSILGPGTSGSVYNEQF
J: TRBJ2-7; V: TRBV28; CDR3: ASSLPESPEQY
J: TRBJ2-5; V: TRBV6-5; CDR3: ASSYRQGVETQY
J: TRBJ1-1; V: TRBV28; CDR3: ASSPYGRDTEAF
J: TRBJ2-7; V: TRBV28; CDR3: ASSSFYEQY
J: TRBJ2-2; V: TRBV5-1; CDR3: ASSLGAPLEGGELF
J: TRBJ2-3; V: TRBV15; CDR3: ATSIAAGGTDTQY
J: TRBJ1-4; V: TRBV14; CDR3: ASSQDYRSGATNEKLF
J: TRBJ1-2; V: TRBV19; CDR3: ASRTGDYGYT
J: TRBJ1-2; V: TRBV27; CDR3: ASSLKENTNYGYT
J: TRBJ2-5; V: TRBV5-1; CDR3: ASSFGANQGETQY
J: TRBJ2-5; V: TRBV25-1; CDR3: ASSVRIGPAETQY
J: TRBJ1-3; V: TRBV4-1; CDR3: ASSQGLAGRRGGNTIY
J: TRBJ1-6; V: TRBV10-3; CDR3: AINDRDGPVSPLH
J: TRBJ1-2; V: TRBV19; CDR3: ASSLTGTFYGYT
J: TRBJ1-4; V: TRBV30; CDR3: AWGIRGLNEKLF
J: TRBJ2-2; V: TRBV30; CDR3: AWSGSTGELF
J: TRBJ2-3; V: TRBV4-2; CDR3: ASSQDRGNTDTQY
J: TRBJ1-2; V: TRBV7-2; CDR3: ASSYIEGRNYGYT
J: TRBJ2-5; V: TRBV5-1; CDR3: ASSLNLAGGPVETQY
J: TRBJ1-1; V: TRBV6-4; CDR3: ASSDLRDRVNEAF
J: TRBJ2-7; V: TRBV25-1; CDR3: ATHSSGSSYEQY
J: TRBJ2-1; V: TRBV28; CDR3: ASRAGTGYPIEQF
J: TRBJ2-7; V: TRBV7-9; CDR3: ASSLATNYEQY
J: TRBJ2-5; V: TRBV18; CDR3: ASSPNWGETQY
J: TRBJ1-2; V: TRBV6-5; CDR3: ASSWGRDRAGYT
J: TRBJ2-5; V: TRBV2; CDR3: ASQEEQSGAQY
J: TRBJ1-3; V: TRBV28; CDR3: ASSLAPPGTGISGNTIY
J: TRBJ2-1; V: TRBV7-9; CDR3: ASSLEGLSSYNEQF
J: TRBJ2-1; V: TRBV2; CDR3: ATPLVSSGTGGSYNEQF
J: TRBJ2-3; V: TRBV5-4; CDR3: ASSWGGLATRSTDTQY
J: TRBJ2-3; V: TRBV4-3; CDR3: ASSPGLAGTDTQY
J: TRBJ1-2; V: TRBV27; CDR3: ASRPRRYGGYGYT
J: TRBJ1-1; V: TRBV14; CDR3: ASSQLTGVTEAF
J: TRBJ1-5; V: TRBV7-3; CDR3: ASSLTVGVNQPQH
J: TRBJ2-7; V: TRBV4-2; CDR3: ASSQARGQGDEQY
J: TRBJ1-3; V: TRBV18; CDR3: ASSPSGNTIY
J: TRBJ2-2; V: TRBV11-3; CDR3: ASSPGQGYTGELF
J: TRBJ1-1; V: TRBV9; CDR3: ASSVSGQGEAF
J: TRBJ1-2; V: TRBV10-3; CDR3: AISERDYGYT
J: TRBJ2-1; V: TRBV2; CDR3: ASSVRGVDEQF
J: TRBJ1-5; V: TRBV29-1; CDR3: SVASTSRDQPQH
J: TRBJ2-1; V: TRBV27; CDR3: ASSSAYRGPTYNEQF
J: TRBJ2-7; V: TRBV7-2; CDR3: ASSFTAHEQY
J: TRBJ1-2; V: TRBV4-3; CDR3: ASSIGGPNYGYT